Sequencing of this T cell receptor beta chain was carried out in a study of a mutant IDH1 vaccine in newly diagnosed glioma. Study overall: The study started vaccination 4-6 weeks after radiotherapy alone, or with temozolomide cycles. Receipt of radiotherapy, temozolomide, or both preceded the study, and most received both. Overall study findings and caveats: Apparently, pseudoprogression bore no relation to changes among the top peripheral T cell clonotypes.

The time point denotes: week 23, last vaccination. Every vaccine dose comprised 300 ug of mutant IDH1 20-mer peptide plus topical imiquimod. Profiling relied on immunoSEQ multiplex PCR, and the TCRdb table lists in-frame clones only, not all of them. The sample holds about 65,000 clones, roughly 85% seen once. Trimming took 8 bases from V and 6 from J, leaving 26 bases between them. Germline V CDR1 and CDR2: MNHNY, SVGAGI (reference sequence). This CDR3 spans 16 amino acids. Details on this clone: As yet, its antigen is unknown.

This receptor was identified in a man aged 30 to 45 with glioma. Specimen: PBMCs, collected from a glioma patient whose treatment included an IDH1 peptide vaccine. The gene calls are TRBV6-6 and TRBJ2-7, with D perhaps assigned TRBD1 or TRBD2 (6 bases each). CDR3 nucleotides: TGTGCCAGCCTTCTGGGGGGAAAAGGGGGACCTTTCGAGCAGTACTTC. Protein product: CASLLGGKGGPFEQYF.